This T cell receptor beta chain originates from a study of Graves' ophthalmopathy and Graves' hyperthyroidism. TCR beta CDR3 amplification used RNA transcripts. An initial RT-PCR round employing HTBI primers preceded a second-round multiplex PCR. One entry per CDR3 protein results from TCRdb running MiXCR on the multiplex PCR reads. The profile shows almost 750,000 distinct CDR3 sequences, roughly 40% of them singletons. Germline lookup yields CDR1 SQVTM and CDR2 ANQGSEA. With 4 bases clipped from V and 7 bases from J, the junction kept 11 bases outside the gene matches. The CDR3 is made up of 14 amino acids. This clonotype was counted at least ten times.

This rearrangement joins TRBV29-1 to TRBJ2-5; 8 bases align to TRBD1. Specimen: peripheral blood. This TCR derives from an adult man with Graves' ophthalmopathy. Here the CDR3 DNA reads TGCAGCGTTGGTGTATCCGGGACAGGTGGGACCCAGTACTTC. Its translation is CSVGVSGTGGTQYF.